This record looks at one T cell receptor beta chain sequence and its context. Antigen: not known. Time point described: week 23, last vaccination. One vaccine dose held 300 ug of mutant IDH1 20-mer peptide and came with topical imiquimod. CDR3 length equals 18 residues. Trimming removed 5 bases from V and 2 bases from J, with 25 bases in between. The germline CDR1 and CDR2 sequences are SGHVS and FNYEAQ. Using immunoSEQ multiplex PCR, the repertoire was profiled, and TCRdb retains in-frame clones only, with some absent. The repertoire holds some 26,000 clones, with approximately 80% as singletons. The data are from a study of a mutant IDH1 vaccine in newly diagnosed glioma. Turning to the study itself: Administration of eight vaccinations to patients took place in weeks 1, 3, 5, 7, 11, 15, 19, 23.

This chain links TRBV7-6 with TRBJ2-7; a weak D match, TRBD1 (6 bases). This specimen was PBMCs, taken from a glioma patient whose treatment included an IDH1 peptide vaccine. This clonotype originated in a woman aged 25 to 39 with glioma. The CDR3 sequence: CASSSGLIGQKTTYEQYF. The CDR3 bases are TGTGCCAGCAGCAGCGGTCTGATAGGACAGAAGACCACCTACGAGCAGTACTTC.